Described below is a single T cell receptor beta chain sequence and its context. The record originates from a study of blood T cell repertoires in COVID-19. Overall study: Sites across the United States, Italy and Spain contributed samples from acute and convalescent COVID-19.

Authors' analysis steps: Amplification with reference gene primers provided the estimates of nucleated cell counts. Some clones are missing from TCRdb's copy, which holds only in-frame ones; the method was immunoSEQ multiplex PCR. D and trimming were read from the DNA, whereas the V and J calls and clone size are those reported in that table. The repertoire has around 93,000 clones, roughly 82% of them found once; the top ten carry under 20%. The sequenced material came from peripheral blood. The clonotype was recovered from a man aged 80 or over with acute or convalescent COVID-19.

CDR3 DNA: TGCAGCGTTAGCGACGGGAACACTGAAGCTTTCTTT. Protein sequence: CSVSDGNTEAFF. This chain connects TRBV29-1 to TRBJ1-1, with unresolved D. The length of the CDR3 is 12 residues. The V gene's germline CDR1 is SQVTM and CDR2 ANQGSEA. V gave up 5 bases and J gave up 1 base, with 8 bases separating them.